This T cell receptor (beta chain) was profiled in a study of T-cell memory formation after mild COVID-19. The ends were cut back, 8 bases at V and 5 bases at J, with 19 bases in the middle. The CDR3 is 14 residues long. CDR1 is MDHEN, CDR2 SYDVKM, per germline. TCRdb itself ran the 5' RACE reads through MiXCR, one entry per CDR3 protein. Among almost 550,000 distinct CDR3 sequences listed, roughly 22% were seen once. This clonotype turned up a few times. This chain links TRBV28 with TRBJ2-7; weak D call: TRBD2 (7 bases). The specimen was PBMCs or a T cell subset sorted from them (not recorded which). The sequence was collected from an adult woman who had mild COVID-19 (a few samples of this study predate the infection). Cell type and time point are not known. The CDR3 protein is CASGGARDLNEQYF. The CDR3 region has the DNA TGTGCCAGCGGGGGGGCCCGGGACTTGAACGAGCAGTACTTC.